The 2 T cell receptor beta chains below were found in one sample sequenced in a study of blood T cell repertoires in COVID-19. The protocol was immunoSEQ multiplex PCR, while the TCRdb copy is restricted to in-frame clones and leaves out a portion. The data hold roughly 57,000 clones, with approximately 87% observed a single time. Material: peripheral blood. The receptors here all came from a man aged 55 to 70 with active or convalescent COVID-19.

Here the CDR3 reads CASSFEGGGYEQYF. The CDR3 DNA sequence: TGTGCCAGCTCCTTTGAGGGAGGGGGCTACGAGCAGTACTTC. The rearrangement links TRBV6-5 to TRBJ2-7, with a weak D call TRBD2 (7 bases). Germline V gene lookup returns CDR1 MNHEY and CDR2 SVGAGI. There are 14 residues in the CDR3. V lost 8 bases and J lost 3, with 17 bases in between.

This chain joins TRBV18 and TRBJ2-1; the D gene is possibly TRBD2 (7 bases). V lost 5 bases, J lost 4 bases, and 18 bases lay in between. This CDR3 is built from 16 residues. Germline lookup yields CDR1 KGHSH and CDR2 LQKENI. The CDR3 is CASSSLGGRAYNEQFF. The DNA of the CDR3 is TGTGCCAGCTCATCCTTGGGGGGGCGAGCGTACAATGAGCAGTTCTTC.